This T cell receptor (beta chain) stems from a study of blood T cells in healthy people across ages. Study results and caveats: The fall in TCR beta diversity per million T cells was roughly linear with age. With naive T cell percentage, TCR beta diversity showed a strong correlation.

With each sample, at least 6 micrograms of total RNA were extracted. This CDR3 is built from 19 residues. Germline CDR1 reads SGDLS; CDR2 reads YYNGEE. V was clipped by 3 bases and J by 6 bases, with 28 bases between them. Concerning this clonotype: The antigen remains unidentified.

Through a sample-barcoded 5' primer and a J-beta primer mix, a second PCR was run for roughly 6 to 12 cycles. TCRdb redid the calling of the 5' RACE reads with MiXCR, one entry per CDR3 protein. Of some 1.6 million distinct CDR3 sequences listed, almost 35% are singletons. Sequences were obtained from blood. The TCR was taken from a woman aged 25-40 years in good health. The chain combines TRBV9 with TRBJ2-1; TRBD2 is a possible D gene (6 bases). The CDR3 is CASSERISGEPNPGNEQFF. The CDR3 bases are TGTGCCAGCAGCGAAAGGATCTCGGGAGAACCGAACCCGGGCAATGAGCAGTTCTTC.